The clone carrying this T cell receptor beta chain was picked up a small number of times. The antigen remains unidentified. The V end was cut by 0 bases, the J end by 3 bases, with 12 bases between. The CDR3 is 16 amino acids. Germline V gives CDR1 MGHRA, CDR2 YSYEKL. Method: immunoSEQ multiplex PCR; TCRdb's copy keeps in-frame clones and lacks some. The sample has more than 20,000 clones, around nine tenths seen once. The data were obtained in a study of T cells in localized non-small cell lung cancer. Whole-study results and caveats: Sequence data derive from only one tumor region, so heterogeneity remains possible. Appearances in adjacent lung were noted for a median 57 of the top 100 tumor clones. A raised T cell density in blood coincided with lengthier overall survival.

The receptor was derived from a male donor aged 60 or over with stage I squamous cell lung carcinoma. Sequenced material: peripheral blood, taken before any cancer treatment. The gene calls are TRBV4-1 and TRBJ1-3; the D gene is possibly TRBD1 (5 bases). This CDR3 is CASSQDDEGIGNTIYF. CDR3 nucleotide sequence: TGCGCCAGCAGCCAAGATGATGAGGGGATTGGAAACACCATATATTTT.